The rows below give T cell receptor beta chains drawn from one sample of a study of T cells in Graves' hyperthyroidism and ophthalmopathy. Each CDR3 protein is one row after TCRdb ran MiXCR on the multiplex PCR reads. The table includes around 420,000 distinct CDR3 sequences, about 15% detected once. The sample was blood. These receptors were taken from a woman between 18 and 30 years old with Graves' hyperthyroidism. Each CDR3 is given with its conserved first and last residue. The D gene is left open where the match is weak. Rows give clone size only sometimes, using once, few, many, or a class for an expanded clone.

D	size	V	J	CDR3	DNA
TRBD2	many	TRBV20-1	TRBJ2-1	CSALSRGAGGAYNEQFF	TGCAGTGCGCTCTCGAGGGGCGCGGGAGGTGCCTACAATGAGCAGTTCTTC
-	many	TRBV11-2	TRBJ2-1	CASSLRGTTYNEQFF	TGTGCCAGCAGCTTGCGGGGTACGACCTACAATGAGCAGTTCTTC
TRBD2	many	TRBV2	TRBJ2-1	CASSSSGRLNEQFF	TGTGCCAGCTCATCTAGCGGGAGATTGAATGAGCAGTTCTTC
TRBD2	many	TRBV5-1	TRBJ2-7	CASSLGASGSSYEQYF	TGCGCCAGCAGCTTGGGAGCTAGCGGGAGCTCCTACGAGCAGTACTTC
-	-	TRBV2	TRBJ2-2	CASSDRITGELFF	TGTGCCAGCAGTGATCGGATCACCGGGGAGCTGTTTTTT
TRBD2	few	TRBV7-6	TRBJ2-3	CASSLGVAGYTDTQYF	TGTGCCAGCAGCTTAGGCGTAGCGGGGTACACAGATACGCAGTATTTT
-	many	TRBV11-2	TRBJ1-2	CASSTINSRDRRGYTF	TGTGCCAGCAGCACCATCAATAGCAGGGATCGTCGAGGCTACACCTTC
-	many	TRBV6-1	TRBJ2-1	CASSYSQTNEQFF	TGTGCCAGCAGTTATTCCCAGACCAATGAGCAGTTCTTC
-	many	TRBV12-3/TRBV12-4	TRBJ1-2	CASSLSLTANYGYTF	TGTGCCAGCAGTTTGTCCCTGACAGCCAACTATGGCTACACCTTC
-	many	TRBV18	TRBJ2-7	CASSPYMDPYEQYF	TGTGCCAGCTCACCCTATATGGACCCATACGAGCAGTACTTC
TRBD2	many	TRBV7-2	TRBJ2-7	CASSLEVRGGTEQYF	TGTGCCAGCAGCTTAGAGGTGCGGGGGGGCACCGAGCAGTACTTC
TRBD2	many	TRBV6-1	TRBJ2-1	CASSGGVAGRSYNEQFF	TGTGCCAGCAGTGGGGGAGTAGCGGGACGGTCCTACAATGAGCAGTTCTTC
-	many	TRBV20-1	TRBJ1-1	CSARDTGTINTEAFF	TGCAGTGCTAGAGATACCGGGACAATCAACACTGAAGCTTTCTTT
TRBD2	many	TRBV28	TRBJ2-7	CASSLGTSGSSEQYF	TGTGCCAGCAGTCTAGGGACTAGCGGGAGCTCCGAGCAGTACTTC
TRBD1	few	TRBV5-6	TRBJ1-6	CASSSDRGDSPLHF	TGTGCCAGCAGCTCCGACAGGGGGGATTCACCCCTCCACTTT
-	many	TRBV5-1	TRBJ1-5	CASSLVRRWERQPQHF	TGCGCCAGCAGCTTGGTGAGACGCTGGGAACGGCAGCCCCAGCATTTT
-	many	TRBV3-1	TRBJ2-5	CASSLFQETQYF	TGTGCCAGCAGCCTATTCCAAGAGACCCAGTACTTC
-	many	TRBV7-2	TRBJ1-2	CASSSNLVDRWGGYTF	TGTGCCAGCAGCAGTAACCTTGTCGACAGGTGGGGTGGCTACACCTTC
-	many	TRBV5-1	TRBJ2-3	CASSLRANTDTQYF	TGCGCCAGCAGCTTGCGGGCCAACACAGATACGCAGTATTTT
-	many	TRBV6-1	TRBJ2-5	CASSGRGVGTQYF	TGTGCCAGCAGCGGGAGAGGGGTAGGGACCCAGTACTTC
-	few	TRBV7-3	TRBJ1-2	CASSDNSGANYGYTF	TGTGCCAGCAGCGATAACAGTGGAGCTAACTATGGCTACACCTTC
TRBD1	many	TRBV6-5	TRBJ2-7	CASSYDRGSYEQYF	TGTGCCAGCAGTTACGACAGGGGATCCTACGAGCAGTACTTC
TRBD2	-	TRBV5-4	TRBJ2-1	CASSFGLAGGPRYNEQFF	TGTGCCAGCAGCTTCGGACTAGCGGGGGGGCCCAGGTACAATGAGCAGTTCTTC
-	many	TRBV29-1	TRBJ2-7	CSVEDQEGYEQYF	TGCAGCGTTGAAGATCAGGAAGGCTACGAGCAGTACTTC
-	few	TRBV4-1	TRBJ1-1	CASSHPVGESTEAFF	TGCGCCAGCAGCCACCCCGTGGGGGAAAGCACTGAAGCTTTCTTT
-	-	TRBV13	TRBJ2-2	CASSPRGHLNTGELFF	TGTGCCAGCAGCCCGAGGGGACACCTGAACACCGGGGAGCTGTTTTTT
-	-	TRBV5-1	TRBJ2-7	CASSFQGNYEQYF	TGCGCCAGCAGCTTCCAGGGGAACTACGAGCAGTACTTC
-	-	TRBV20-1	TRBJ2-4	CSARGENIQYF	TGCAGTGCTAGAGGGGAAAACATTCAGTACTTC
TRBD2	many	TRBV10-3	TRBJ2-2	CAISEASGNTGELFF	TGTGCCATCAGTGAAGCTAGCGGGAACACCGGGGAGCTGTTTTTT
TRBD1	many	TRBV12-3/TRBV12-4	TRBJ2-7	CASRLGQGAYEQYF	TGTGCCAGCAGGCTCGGACAGGGGGCCTACGAGCAGTACTTC
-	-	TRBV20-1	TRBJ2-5	CSARDSGAYF	TGCAGTGCTAGAGATTCCGGTGCCTACTTC
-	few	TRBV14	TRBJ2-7	CASSQDRIDTYEQYF	TGTGCCAGCAGCCAAGACCGCATCGATACCTACGAGCAGTACTTC
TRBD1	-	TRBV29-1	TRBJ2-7	CSVGRRGLSEQYF	TGCAGCGTTGGTCGCAGGGGGCTCTCCGAGCAGTACTTC
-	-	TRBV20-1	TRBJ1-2	CSVAPWRLGYGYTF	TGCAGCGTGGCCCCGTGGAGGCTTGGCTATGGCTACACCTTC
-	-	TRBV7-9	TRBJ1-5	CASSSGGPQHF	TGTGCCAGCAGCTCCGGGGGGCCCCAGCATTTT
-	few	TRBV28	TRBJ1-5	CASTRWGLSNQPQHF	TGTGCCAGCACCCGTTGGGGGTTGAGCAATCAGCCCCAGCATTTT
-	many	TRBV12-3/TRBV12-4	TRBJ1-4	CASRPGHTNEKLFF	TGTGCCAGCAGGCCGGGACATACGAATGAAAAACTGTTTTTT
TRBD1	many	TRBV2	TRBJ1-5	CASSERTGEDQPQHF	TGTGCCAGCAGTGAGAGGACAGGGGAGGATCAGCCCCAGCATTTT
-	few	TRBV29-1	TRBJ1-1	CSVEVAGQNTEAFF	TGCAGCGTTGAAGTCGCGGGTCAGAACACTGAAGCTTTCTTT
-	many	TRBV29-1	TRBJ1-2	CSVDIGQGQYNYGYTF	TGCAGCGTTGATATTGGGCAGGGCCAATACAACTATGGCTACACCTTC